Below, 17 T cell receptor beta chains from the same sample are listed, as sequenced in a study of T cell responses to AZD1222 COVID-19 vaccine. Sequencing used immunoSEQ multiplex PCR; TCRdb keeps in-frame clones, though not all of them. The sample contains under 130,000 clones, roughly 82% of which appear only once. This sample comprised peripheral blood, obtained on day 0 of AZD1222 vaccination. The receptors shown here come from an adult in good health.

In its sample, this clone was seen a few times. The chain uses TRBV19 and TRBJ2-7, with D maybe TRBD2 (6 bases). This CDR3 has 13 residues. The ends were cut back, 3 bases at V and 7 bases at J, with 13 bases in the middle. Germline V lookup: CDR1 LNHDA, CDR2 SQIVND (reference sequence). The CDR3 DNA is TGTGCCAGTAGTATTGGAGCGGGTACAGAGCAGTACTTC. Amino acids: CASSIGAGTEQYF. Supplemented by reference TRBV19 and TRBJ2-7, the full variable domain reads DGGITQSPKYLFRKEGQNVTLSCEQNLNHDAMYWYRQDPGQGLRLIYYSQIVNDFQKGDIAEGYSVSREKKESFPLTVTSAQKNPTAFYLCASSIGAGTEQYFGPGTRLTVT.

This clone is a singleton in its sample. This chain connects TRBV19 to TRBJ2-7; D uncertain. The germline V gene encodes CDR1 LNHDA and CDR2 SQIVND (reference sequence). This CDR3 is built from 15 residues. Between the trimmed V and J ends, which lost 3 bases and 5 bases, there was a span of 17 bases. The CDR3: CASSINSRLRHEQYF. DNA of the CDR3: TGTGCCAGTAGTATCAATAGCAGGTTGCGCCACGAGCAGTACTTC.

The chain employs TRBV4-1 and TRBJ1-1; 7 bases agree with TRBD1. Per germline, CDR1 MGHRA and CDR2 YSYEKL. CDR3 length: 16 residues. The junction had 8 bases not matched to a gene; V was cut back by 0 bases and J by 4 bases. In nucleotides, the CDR3 is TGCGCCAGCAGCCAAGATCCGACAGGGTACAGCACTGAAGCTTTCTTT. It translates to CASSQDPTGYSTEAFF.

CDR3 coding DNA: TGTGCCAGCAGCTTAGGACAGGGGATCGGCTACACCTTC. The encoded protein is CASSLGQGIGYTF. The chain uses TRBV5-4 and TRBJ1-2, with 9 bases matching TRBD1. Germline CDR1 and CDR2: SGHNT and YYREEE (reference sequence). V lost 2 bases to trimming and J lost 8 bases; unmatched junction nucleotides: 4. The CDR3 has 13 amino acids.

The rearrangement joins TRBV7-2 to TRBJ1-1, with 7 positions matching TRBD1. The CDR3 totals 17 residues. J lost 2 bases, V lost 3 bases, and 12 bases had no gene match. Germline loops: CDR1 SGHTA, CDR2 FQGNSA. CDR3 amino acids: CASSFLMNRGGNTEAFF. The CDR3 DNA reads as TGTGCCAGCAGCTTCCTGATGAACAGGGGCGGAAACACTGAAGCTTTCTTT.

This sequence joins TRBV6-5 and TRBJ2-3; D not certain. CDR1 and CDR2 from the germline V gene are MNHEY and SVGAGI. V was shortened by 2 bases and J by 0 bases, with 3 bases between the two germline ends. This CDR3 contains 13 residues. CDR3 sequence: CASSYMSTDTQYF. In DNA, the CDR3 is TGTGCCAGCAGTTACATGAGCACAGATACGCAGTATTTT.

CDR3: CATSDPRGWLTNTEAFF. The DNA of the CDR3 is TGTGCCACCAGTGATCCCCGAGGGTGGTTAACAAACACTGAAGCTTTCTTT. The rearrangement uses TRBV24-1 and TRBJ1-1; D not certain. Trimming cost V 3 bases and J 2 bases, with 18 bases left between them. The length of the CDR3 is 17 residues. CDR1 is KGHDR, CDR2 SFDVKD, per germline.

The V gene is TRBV15, the J gene TRBJ1-2; 7 bases map to TRBD1. The CDR3 sequence is 17 residues long. Per germline, CDR1 LNHNV and CDR2 YYDKDF (reference sequence). V lost 0 bases and J lost 3; bases outside the gene matches: 10. This chain's CDR3 is CATSRDPPGQGDYGYTF. CDR3 nucleotide sequence: TGTGCCACCAGCAGAGACCCTCCGGGGCAGGGGGACTATGGCTACACCTTC.

The chain links TRBV19 to TRBJ1-6; D not certain. Germline-derived CDR1 and CDR2 are LNHDA and SQIVND (reference sequence). This CDR3 comprises 15 residues. V shed 7 bases and J shed 6 bases, with 16 bases lying between them. DNA for the CDR3: TGTGCCAGTATGTCGACGGCAGGTGTTAATTCACCCCTCCACTTT. It encodes CASMSTAGVNSPLHF.

On this clone: Germline is not matched at one junction end, which may reflect a read error. The chain employs TRBV6-5 and TRBJ1-4; D ambiguous. This CDR3 spans 13 amino acids. Germline V gene lookup returns CDR1 MNHEY and CDR2 SVGAGI. CDR3 nucleotides: TGTGCCAGCAGTTACTCGTCTAAAGAAAAACTGTTTTTT. It translates to CASSYSSKEKLFF.

The chain uses TRBV9 and TRBJ2-1, with 8 bases lining up with TRBD2. V trimming: 1 base; J trimming: 7 bases; junction bases outside the gene matches: 16. The germline CDR1 and CDR2 sequences are SGDLS and YYNGEE. The CDR3 contains 18 residues. In DNA form, the CDR3 reads TGTGCCAGCAGCGTAAGGCCCCGGTTAGCGGGGTCGGGGAATGAGCAGTTCTTC. It codes for CASSVRPRLAGSGNEQFF. Full variable domain (remainder filled in from reference TRBV9 and TRBJ2-1): DSGVTQTPKHLITATGQRVTLRCSPRSGDLSVYWYQQSLDQGLQFLIQYYNGEERAKGNILERFSAQQFPDLHSELNLSSLELGDSALYFCASSVRPRLAGSGNEQFFGPGTRLTVL.

This rearrangement joins TRBV7-9 to TRBJ1-3; weak D call: TRBD1 (6 bases). V was pared by 1 base and J by 0 bases, with 10 bases between. The CDR3 is 16 residues long. Per the germline V gene, CDR1 is SEHNR and CDR2 is FQNEAQ (reference sequence). DNA for the CDR3: TGTGCCAGCAGCTTAGGTGGGGGGCACTCTGGAAACACCATATATTTT. This gives the protein CASSLGGGHSGNTIYF.

The V and J genes are TRBV11-3 and TRBJ2-1; 9 nucleotides align to TRBD2. The CDR3 runs to 14 residues. The germline gives CDR1 SGHNT, CDR2 YENEEA. The V and J ends lost 1 base and 11 bases, in that order; junction bases with no gene match: 6. The CDR3 protein is CASSLGRAGGQQFF. The CDR3, as DNA: TGTGCCAGCAGCTTAGGTCGAGCGGGGGGCCAGCAGTTCTTC.

The chain couples TRBV10-1 to TRBJ1-1; TRBD1 is a possible D gene (6 bases). Germline CDR1 reads WNHNN; CDR2 reads SYGVQD (reference sequence). V lost 4 bases, J lost 3 bases, and 9 bases lay in between. The CDR3 length is 13 residues. The CDR3: CASSAGEDTEAFF. CDR3 coding DNA: TGCGCCAGCAGTGCAGGGGAGGACACTGAAGCTTTCTTT.

This clone has a single count. The chain recombines TRBV5-4 with TRBJ2-3; D is perhaps TRBD2 (5 bases). This CDR3 spans 14 amino acids. CDR1 and CDR2 (germline): SGHNT, YYREEE (reference sequence). Deletions cut 3 bases from V and 3 bases from J, with 11 bases between. CDR3 sequence (DNA): TGTGCCAGCAGCTACTATAGCGTAACAGATACGCAGTATTTT. Translating gives CASSYYSVTDTQYF.

The rearrangement uses TRBV3-1 (or the pseudogene TRBV3-2) and TRBJ2-5, with 7 bases that match TRBD1. CDR3 length: 16 amino acids. V shed 5 bases and J 2 bases; nucleotides not matched to a gene: 11. Germline CDR1 LGHDT, CDR2 YNNKEL (reference sequence). The CDR3: CASSFRDSLFQETQYF. DNA of the CDR3: TGTGCCAGCAGCTTCCGGGACAGCTTATTTCAAGAGACCCAGTACTTC.

J is TRBJ2-3 and V is TRBV27; no firm D call. The CDR3 is made up of 18 amino acids. V dropped 5 bases and J dropped 0 bases, with 21 bases sitting between them. Germline CDR1 is MNHEY and CDR2 is SMNVEV (reference sequence). In nucleotides, the CDR3 is TGTGCCAGCAGTCGACGTTTTACCGGCTCATCTAGCACAGATACGCAGTATTTT. This sequence encodes CASSRRFTGSSSTDTQYF.